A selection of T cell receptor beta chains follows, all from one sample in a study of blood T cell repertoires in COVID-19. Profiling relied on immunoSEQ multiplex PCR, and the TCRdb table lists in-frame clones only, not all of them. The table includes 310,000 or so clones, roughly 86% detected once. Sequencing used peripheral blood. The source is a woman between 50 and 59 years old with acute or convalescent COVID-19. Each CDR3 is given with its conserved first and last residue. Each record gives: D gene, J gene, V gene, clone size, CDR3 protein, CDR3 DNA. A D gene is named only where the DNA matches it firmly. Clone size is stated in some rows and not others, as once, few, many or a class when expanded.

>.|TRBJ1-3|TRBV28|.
CASRHYGGAGNTIYF
TGTGCCAGCAGACACTATGGAGGGGCGGGAAACACCATATATTTT
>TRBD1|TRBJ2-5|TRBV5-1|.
CASSTWTGGQETQYF
TGCGCCAGCAGCACCTGGACAGGGGGCCAAGAGACCCAGTACTTC
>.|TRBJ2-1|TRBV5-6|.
CASSLGRGRGDYNEQFF
TGTGCCAGCAGCTTGGGTCGGGGCAGGGGAGACTACAATGAGCAGTTCTTC
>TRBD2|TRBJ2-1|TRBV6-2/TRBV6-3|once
CASSPPSGSGDNEQFF
TGTGCCAGCAGTCCCCCAAGCGGGAGTGGAGACAATGAGCAGTTCTTC
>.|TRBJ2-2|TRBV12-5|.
CASGLLTGGRGTGELFF
TGTGCTAGTGGTTTGCTAACCGGGGGGCGCGGGACCGGGGAGCTGTTTTTT
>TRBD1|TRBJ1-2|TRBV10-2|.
CASSMGQGYGYTF
TGCGCCAGCAGCATGGGACAGGGTTATGGCTACACCTTC
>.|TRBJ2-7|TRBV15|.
CATSRARGSYEQYF
TGTGCCACCAGCAGAGCTAGGGGCTCCTACGAGCAGTACTTC
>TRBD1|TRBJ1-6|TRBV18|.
CASSVGQGASSPLHF
TGTGCCAGCTCAGTGGGACAGGGGGCGAGTTCACCCCTCCACTTT
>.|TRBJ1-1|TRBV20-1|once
CSASRADTEAFF
TGCAGTGCTAGTAGAGCGGACACTGAAGCTTTCTTT
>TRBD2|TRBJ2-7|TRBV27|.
CASSLLRTSGSPSPYEQYF
TGTGCCAGCAGCCTCCTACGGACTAGCGGGTCCCCGAGTCCCTACGAGCAGTACTTC
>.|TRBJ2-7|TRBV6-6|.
CASSIEGYEQYF
TGTGCCAGCAGTATCGAGGGCTACGAGCAGTACTTC
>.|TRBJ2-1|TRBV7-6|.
CAREEYNEQFF
TGTGCCAGAGAAGAGTACAATGAGCAGTTCTTC
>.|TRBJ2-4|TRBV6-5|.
CASMSLSIQYF
TGTGCCAGTATGTCTCTCAGCATTCAGTACTTC
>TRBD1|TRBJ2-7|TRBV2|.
CASSVSGQGVWEQYF
TGTGCCAGCAGTGTGTCGGGACAGGGTGTTTGGGAGCAGTACTTC
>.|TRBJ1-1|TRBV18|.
CASSPLPGTEAFF
TGTGCCAGCTCACCACTCCCGGGAACTGAAGCTTTCTTT
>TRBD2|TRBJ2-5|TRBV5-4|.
CASSSSWAGDRETQYF
TGTGCCAGCAGCTCGTCGTGGGCGGGAGACCGGGAGACCCAGTACTTC
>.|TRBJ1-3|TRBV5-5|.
CASSLQGSGNTIYF
TGTGCCAGCAGCTTACAGGGCTCTGGAAACACCATATATTTT
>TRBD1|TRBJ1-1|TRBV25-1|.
CASSESARGDTEAFF
TGTGCCAGCAGTGAATCGGCCAGGGGGGACACTGAAGCTTTCTTT
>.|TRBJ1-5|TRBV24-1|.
CATASGKRYQPQHF
TGTGCCACGGCCTCAGGGAAACGCTATCAGCCCCAGCATTTT
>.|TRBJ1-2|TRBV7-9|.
CASSLGGNPYGYTF
TGTGCCAGCAGCTTAGGAGGGAACCCCTATGGCTACACCTTC
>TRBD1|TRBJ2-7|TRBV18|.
CASSPGTGVEQYF
TGTGCCAGCTCACCAGGGACAGGGGTCGAGCAGTACTTC
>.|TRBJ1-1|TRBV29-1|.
CSGSTGGAEAFF
TGCAGCGGCTCGACAGGTGGCGCTGAAGCTTTCTTT
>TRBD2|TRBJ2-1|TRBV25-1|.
CASSRGLAALDAQFF
TGTGCCAGCAGTCGGGGACTAGCGGCTCTTGATGCGCAGTTCTTC
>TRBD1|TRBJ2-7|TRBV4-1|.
CASSQGNRGYDEQYF
TGCGCCAGCAGCCAAGGTAACAGGGGATACGACGAGCAGTACTTC
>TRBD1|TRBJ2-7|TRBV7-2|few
CASSFRTGVPTEQYF
TGTGCCAGCAGCTTCCGGACAGGGGTCCCTACGGAGCAGTACTTC
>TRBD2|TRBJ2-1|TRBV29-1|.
CSVESGRAYNEQFF
TGCAGCGTCGAAAGCGGGAGGGCCTACAATGAGCAGTTCTTC
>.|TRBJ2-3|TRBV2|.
CASSEEIAYGTDTQYF
TGTGCCAGCAGTGAAGAAATAGCATACGGCACAGATACGCAGTATTTT
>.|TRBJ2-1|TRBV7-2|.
CASSLGRPGHEQFF
TGTGCCAGCAGCTTAGGTCGACCAGGCCATGAGCAGTTCTTC
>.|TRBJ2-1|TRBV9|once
CASSVSGSSYNEQFF
TGTGCCAGCAGCGTCTCGGGTAGCTCCTACAATGAGCAGTTCTTC
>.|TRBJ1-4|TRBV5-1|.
CASSWTGTYNEKLFF
TGCGCCAGCAGCTGGACCGGGACATATAATGAAAAACTGTTTTTT
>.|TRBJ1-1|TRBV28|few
CASRTSNTEAFF
TGTGCCAGCAGGACAAGTAACACTGAAGCTTTCTTT
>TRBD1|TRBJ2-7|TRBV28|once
CASSPGQLVRLSSYEQYF
TGTGCCAGCTCCCCGGGACAGCTAGTGAGGCTAAGCTCCTACGAGCAGTACTTC
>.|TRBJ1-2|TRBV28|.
CASSPRRLYGYTF
TGTGCCAGCAGTCCCCGTAGACTGTATGGCTACACCTTC
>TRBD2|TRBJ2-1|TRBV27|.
CASSRLAGGPGNEQFF
TGTGCCAGCAGTCGACTAGCGGGAGGGCCTGGCAATGAGCAGTTCTTC
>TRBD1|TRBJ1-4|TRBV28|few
CASSGQGINEKLFF
TGTGCCAGCAGTGGACAGGGGATTAATGAAAAACTGTTTTTT
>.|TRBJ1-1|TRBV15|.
CATSTNRVAEAFF
TGTGCCACCAGCACAAACAGGGTTGCTGAAGCTTTCTTT
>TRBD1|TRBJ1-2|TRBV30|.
CAWDLGQGLFYGYTF
TGTGCCTGGGACCTCGGACAGGGACTTTTCTATGGCTACACCTTC
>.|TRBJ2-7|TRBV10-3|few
CAITRDTSYEQYF
TGTGCCATCACCCGGGACACCTCCTACGAGCAGTACTTC
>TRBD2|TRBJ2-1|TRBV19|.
CASSPSAGAQRYNEQFF
TGTGCCAGTAGCCCCTCGGCGGGAGCGCAACGCTACAATGAGCAGTTCTTC
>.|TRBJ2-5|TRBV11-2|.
CASTWTLRETQYF
TGTGCCAGCACCTGGACTTTGAGGGAGACCCAGTACTTC
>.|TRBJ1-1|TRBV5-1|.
CASSFEAAEGTEAFF
TGCGCCAGTTCCTTTGAAGCCGCAGAGGGCACTGAAGCTTTCTTT
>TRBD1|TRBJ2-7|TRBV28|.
CASNPTGPYEQYF
TGTGCCAGCAACCCGACAGGGCCCTACGAGCAGTACTTC
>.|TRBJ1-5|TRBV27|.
CASSLKAQGTKPQHF
TGTGCCAGCAGTTTAAAAGCCCAGGGTACGAAGCCCCAGCATTTT
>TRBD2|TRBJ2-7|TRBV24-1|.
CATSPWASGLQYF
TGTGCCACCAGTCCATGGGCTAGCGGTCTTCAGTACTTC
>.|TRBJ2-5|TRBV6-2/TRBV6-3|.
CASSPGGPETQYF
TGTGCCAGCAGTCCAGGAGGGCCGGAGACCCAGTACTTC
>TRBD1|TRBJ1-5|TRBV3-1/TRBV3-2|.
CASSPQGAGQPQHF
TGTGCCAGCAGCCCGCAGGGGGCAGGGCAGCCCCAGCATTTT
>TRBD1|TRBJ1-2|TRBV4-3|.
CASSRTGNGYTF
TGCGCCAGCAGCCGGACAGGCAATGGCTACACCTTC
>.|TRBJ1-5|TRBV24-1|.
CATKSPAAHQPQHF
TGTGCCACCAAGTCCCCGGCGGCCCATCAGCCCCAGCATTTT
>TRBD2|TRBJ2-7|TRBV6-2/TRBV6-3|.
CASSTSGRYEQYF
TGTGCCAGCAGTACTAGCGGGAGATACGAGCAGTACTTC
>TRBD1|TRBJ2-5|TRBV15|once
CATSSLDREGYF
TGTGCCACCAGCAGTCTAGACAGGGAAGGATACTTC
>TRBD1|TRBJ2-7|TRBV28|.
CASSLRTGGSTNYEQYF
TGTGCCAGCAGTTTACGGACAGGGGGATCGACGAACTACGAGCAGTACTTC
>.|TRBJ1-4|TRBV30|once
CAWSVLNEKLFF
TGTGCCTGGAGTGTACTTAATGAAAAACTGTTTTTT
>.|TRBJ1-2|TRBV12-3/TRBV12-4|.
CASSLWEVGYTF
TGTGCCAGCAGCTTGTGGGAGGTGGGCTACACCTTC
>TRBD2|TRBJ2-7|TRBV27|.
CASSPIAGGEQYF
TGTGCCAGCAGTCCAATAGCGGGAGGCGAGCAGTACTTC
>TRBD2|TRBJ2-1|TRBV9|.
CASSAAPGTSGSSSYNEQFF
TGTGCCAGCAGCGCGGCCCCCGGGACTAGCGGTTCGAGCTCCTACAATGAGCAGTTCTTC
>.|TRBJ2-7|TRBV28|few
CASSSSGGISYEQYF
TGTGCCAGCAGTTCCTCAGGGGGGATCTCCTACGAGCAGTACTTC
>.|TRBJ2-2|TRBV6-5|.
CASCSTWRAGELFF
TGTGCCAGCTGCTCAACTTGGAGGGCCGGGGAGCTGTTTTTT